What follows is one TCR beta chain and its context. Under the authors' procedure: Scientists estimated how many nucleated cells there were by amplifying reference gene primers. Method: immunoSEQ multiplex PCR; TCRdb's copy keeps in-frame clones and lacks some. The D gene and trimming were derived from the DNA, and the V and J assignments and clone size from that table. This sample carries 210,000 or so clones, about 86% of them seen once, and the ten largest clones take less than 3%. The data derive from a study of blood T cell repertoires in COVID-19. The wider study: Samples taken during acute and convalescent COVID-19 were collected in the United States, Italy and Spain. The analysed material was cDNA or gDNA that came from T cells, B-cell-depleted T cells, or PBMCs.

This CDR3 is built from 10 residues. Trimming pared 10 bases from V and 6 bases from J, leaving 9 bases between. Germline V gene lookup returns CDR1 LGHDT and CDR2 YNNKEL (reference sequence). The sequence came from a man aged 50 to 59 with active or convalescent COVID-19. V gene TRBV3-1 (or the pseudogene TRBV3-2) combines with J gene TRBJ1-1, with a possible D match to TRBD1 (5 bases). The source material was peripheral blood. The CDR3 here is CATQGPEAFF. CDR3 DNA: TGTGCCACCCAGGGCCCTGAAGCTTTCTTT.